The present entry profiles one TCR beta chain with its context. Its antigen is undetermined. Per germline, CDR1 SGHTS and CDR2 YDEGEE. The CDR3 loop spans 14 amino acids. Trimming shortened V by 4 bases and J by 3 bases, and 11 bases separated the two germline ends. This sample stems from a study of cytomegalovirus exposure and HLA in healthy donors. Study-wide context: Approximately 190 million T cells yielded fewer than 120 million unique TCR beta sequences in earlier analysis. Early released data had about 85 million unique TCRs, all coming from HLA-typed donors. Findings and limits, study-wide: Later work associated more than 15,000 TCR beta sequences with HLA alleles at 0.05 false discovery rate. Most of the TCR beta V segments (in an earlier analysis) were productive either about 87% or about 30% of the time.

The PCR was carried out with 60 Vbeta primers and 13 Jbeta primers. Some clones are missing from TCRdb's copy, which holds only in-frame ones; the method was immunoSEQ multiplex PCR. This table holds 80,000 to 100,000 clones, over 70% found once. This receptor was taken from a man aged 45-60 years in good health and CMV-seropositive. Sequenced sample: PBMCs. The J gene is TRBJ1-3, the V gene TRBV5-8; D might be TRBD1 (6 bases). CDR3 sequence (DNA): TGTGCCAGCAGCGCACGGGACATTGGAAACACCATATATTTT. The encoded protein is CASSARDIGNTIYF.